These 24 T cell receptor beta chains came from one sample sequenced in a study of blood T cell repertoires in COVID-19 (dated by TCRdb to 2018 to 2021). The method behind the library was the immunoSEQ multiplex PCR assay. Not all clones reach the TCRdb copy of this immuneACCESS table, which keeps in-frame sequences only. Checked studies attribute under half of the gap to unresolved V genes and leave the rest unexplained. The sample contains 300,000 to 400,000 clones, around 92% of them found a single time. Around 3% of the sample lies in the top ten. Sequenced input: peripheral blood. These receptors came from a woman aged 30 to 39 with COVID-19, enrolled during active disease.

This rearrangement joins TRBV27 to TRBJ1-5; TRBD1 is a possible D gene (6 bases). This CDR3 has 13 amino acids. CDR1 MNHEY and CDR2 SMNVEV come from the germline V gene (reference sequence). The V and J ends lost 5 bases and 6 bases respectively, with 11 bases between them. CDR3 sequence reads: CASSLTTGQPQHF. The CDR3 DNA follows: TGTGCCAGCAGTCTTACGACAGGTCAGCCCCAGCATTTT.

Only one count was recorded for this clone. The chain uses TRBV9 and TRBJ2-7, with D perhaps TRBD1 (6 bases). The CDR3 is 16 residues long. Deletions cut 0 bases from V and 4 bases from J, with 17 bases between. CDR1 is SGDLS, CDR2 YYNGEE, per germline. CDR3 DNA: TGTGCCAGCAGCGTAGGAGGGGGACAACGGCTGTACGAGCAGTACTTC. It is translated as CASSVGGGQRLYEQYF.

V gene TRBV5-6 combines with J gene TRBJ1-2; 7 bases are shared with TRBD1. The CDR3 runs 16 residues. CDR1 is SGHDT, CDR2 YYEEEE, per germline. V lost 0 bases to trimming and J lost 5 bases; unmatched junction nucleotides: 10. For the CDR3, the DNA is TGTGCCAGCAGCTTGGACATCGGGACAGCCTATTATGGCTACACCTTC. Amino acid sequence: CASSLDIGTAYYGYTF.

V and J are TRBV19 and TRBJ1-5, with 7 bases fitting TRBD1. CDR1 and CDR2 from the germline V gene are LNHDA and SQIVND (reference sequence). With V trimmed by 4 bases and J by 6 bases, 3 bases remained unmatched. This CDR3 contains 13 residues. For the CDR3, the DNA is TGTGCCAGTAGTACAGGGGGTGGTCAGCCCCAGCATTTT. Translating it yields CASSTGGGQPQHF.

The V call is TRBV6-2 or TRBV6-3, the J call TRBJ2-5, with TRBD1 matching 8 bases. Per the germline V gene, CDR1 is MNHEY and CDR2 is SVGEGT. The V gene end was trimmed by 1 base and the J gene end by 1 base; junction bases not matched to a gene: 20. The CDR3 contains 21 residues. The CDR3, as DNA: TGTGCCAGCAGTTACTTTCGCCGGGCCTTTACGGGGGACAGGCCCCAAGAGACCCAGTACTTC. Translation: CASSYFRRAFTGDRPQETQYF.

The chain has TRBV10-1 and TRBJ1-1; maybe TRBD1 (5 bases). The CDR3 spans 13 residues. The V end lost 6 bases, the J end lost 2 bases, and 10 bases lay between the germline ends. The V gene's germline CDR1 is WNHNN and CDR2 SYGVQD (reference sequence). CDR3 protein: CASSQTVNTEAFF. DNA for the CDR3: TGCGCCAGCAGCCAGACAGTAAACACTGAAGCTTTCTTT.

J is TRBJ2-5 and V is TRBV9; D is undetermined. The germline V and J ends were trimmed by 0 bases and 3 bases, with 6 bases remaining between them. The CDR3 runs 13 residues. The germline CDR1 and CDR2 sequences are SGDLS and YYNGEE. In DNA form, the CDR3 reads TGTGCCAGCAGCGTAGCTGCGGAAGAGACCCAGTACTTC. It specifies CASSVAAEETQYF.

This clone was counted once. The V and J genes are TRBV4-3 and TRBJ2-3; TRBD1 matches at 9 bases. This CDR3 spans 16 amino acids. V gave up 4 bases and J gave up 5 bases; unmatched junction bases: 10. Germline CDR1 reads LGHNA; CDR2 reads YSLEER. The DNA for the CDR3 is TGCGCCAGCAGCCCCGGGGGGACAGGGCCATTAGATACGCAGTATTTT. Translated: CASSPGGTGPLDTQYF.

This clone was seen a handful of times. V and J are TRBV20-1 and TRBJ2-7, with 7 bases matching TRBD2. Germline CDR1 is DFQATT and CDR2 is SNEGSKA (reference sequence). This CDR3 spans 15 amino acids. V lost 3 bases, J lost 0 bases, and 8 bases stayed unmatched. This CDR3 reads CSASGPGGTSYEQYF. Here the CDR3 DNA reads TGCAGTGCTAGTGGTCCGGGGGGTACCTCCTACGAGCAGTACTTC.

This clone appeared a few times. This chain links TRBV19 with TRBJ1-3, with D unresolved. This CDR3 is built from 15 residues. With 4 bases removed from V and 2 bases from J, the gap between germline ends came to 12 bases. The germline gives CDR1 LNHDA, CDR2 SQIVND (reference sequence). The CDR3 spells CASSRWQDTGNTIYF. CDR3 coding DNA: TGTGCCAGTAGTAGGTGGCAGGATACTGGAAACACCATATATTTT.

The table lists this clone with a count of one. Different DNA sequences within this sample yield the same CDR3. This rearrangement joins TRBV3-1 (or the pseudogene TRBV3-2) to TRBJ1-1; D uncertain. Germline V gene data show CDR1 as LGHDT and CDR2 as YNNKEL (reference sequence). This CDR3 spans 12 amino acids. The germline V and J ends were trimmed by 6 bases and 1 base, with 6 bases remaining between them. The CDR3 spells CASSPRNTEAFF. As DNA, the CDR3 is TGTGCCAGCAGTCCCAGGAACACTGAAGCTTTCTTT.

The chain joins TRBV5-1 to TRBJ2-5, with D hard to call. Per germline, CDR1 SGHRS and CDR2 YFSETQ. V shed 4 bases and J shed 0 bases, with 13 bases lying between them. The CDR3 consists of 15 residues. CDR3 in amino acids: CASSTVAEHQETQYF. The CDR3, as DNA: TGCGCCAGCAGCACCGTGGCGGAGCACCAAGAGACCCAGTACTTC.

The chain links TRBV12-3 or TRBV12-4 to TRBJ2-1; possibly TRBD1 for D (5 bases). V was pared by 6 bases and J by 6 bases, with 12 bases between. The CDR3 sequence is 13 residues long. The CDR3 DNA sequence: TGTGCCAGCAGCCCCGGACAAACCAATGAGCAGTTCTTC. This sequence encodes CASSPGQTNEQFF.

CDR3 DNA: TGTGCCAGCAGTTCCTACAGGGGTCGAAATTCACCCCTCCACTTT. Translation gives CASSSYRGRNSPLHF. The rearrangement links TRBV27 to TRBJ1-6; 7 bases align to TRBD1. CDR1 and CDR2 (germline): MNHEY, SMNVEV (reference sequence). The CDR3 contains 15 residues. J gave up 7 bases and V 4 bases, and 7 bases lay outside the gene matches.

V is TRBV30 and J is TRBJ1-1; D may be TRBD1 (5 bases). CDR3 length: 11 residues. Looked up from germline, CDR1 is GTSNPN and CDR2 is SVGIG (reference sequence). V was clipped by 4 bases and J by 4 bases, with 7 bases between them. CDR3 coding DNA: TGTGCCTGGACAAGGGGCACTGAAGCTTTCTTT. Translating it yields CAWTRGTEAFF.

The chain carries TRBV2 and TRBJ2-5, with 7 bases that match TRBD1. The trim removed 4 bases at V and 5 bases at J, leaving 7 bases unmatched. In germline, CDR1 is SNHLY, CDR2 FYNNEI. The CDR3 length is 14 residues. The CDR3, as DNA: TGTGCCAGCAGTGTGCGACAGGGATATGAGACCCAGTACTTC. Translating gives CASSVRQGYETQYF.

The chain recombines TRBV24-1 with TRBJ1-1, with D uncertain. The CDR3 contains 14 residues. Germline CDR1 KGHDR, CDR2 SFDVKD. V lost 9 bases and J lost 3, with 16 bases in between. The CDR3 spells CATRRGGADTEAFF. The CDR3 DNA follows: TGTGCCACCCGCCGAGGAGGAGCGGACACTGAAGCTTTCTTT.

This chain connects TRBV11-2 to TRBJ2-1; maybe TRBD1 (5 bases). The V gene's germline CDR1 is SGHAT and CDR2 FQNNGV. This CDR3 comprises 16 residues. The ends were cut back, 1 base at V and 5 bases at J, with 15 bases in the middle. Here the CDR3 DNA reads TGTGCCAGCAGCTTAGTCCCGGACAAGATAGACAATGAGCAGTTCTTC. This sequence encodes CASSLVPDKIDNEQFF.

This chain's CDR3 is CASSFIGSWGPYTDTQYF. CDR3 DNA sequence: TGTGCCAGCAGTTTTATCGGGTCGTGGGGGCCTTACACAGATACGCAGTATTTT. The chain couples TRBV28 to TRBJ2-3; a possible D gene is TRBD1 (6 bases). The length of the CDR3 is 18 residues. CDR1 and CDR2 (germline): MDHEN, SYDVKM. V was clipped by 3 bases and J by 2 bases, with 21 bases between them.

The chain recombines TRBV29-1 with TRBJ2-3; 13 bases agree with TRBD2. The junction had 2 bases not matched to a gene; V was cut back by 7 bases and J by 1 base. The CDR3 runs 14 residues. CDR1 is SQVTM, CDR2 ANQGSEA, per germline. This CDR3 reads CSALAGGGTDTQYF. In DNA, the CDR3 is TGCAGCGCACTAGCGGGAGGGGGCACAGATACGCAGTATTTT.

The rearrangement joins TRBV28 to TRBJ2-7, with TRBD1 identical over 10 bases. The CDR3 loop spans 14 amino acids. Germline lookup yields CDR1 MDHEN and CDR2 SYDVKM. V shed 7 bases and J 3 bases; nucleotides not matched to a gene: 6. CDR3: CASIGTGEGYEQYF. Here the CDR3 DNA reads TGTGCCAGCATCGGGACAGGGGAAGGCTACGAGCAGTACTTC. Full variable domain (outside the CDR3, taken from reference TRBV28 and TRBJ2-7): DVKVTQSSRYLVKRTGEKVFLECVQDMDHENMFWYRQDPGLGLRLIYFSYDVKMKEKGDIPEGYSVSREKKERFSLILESASTNQTSMYLCASIGTGEGYEQYFGPGTRLTVT.

The CDR3 spells CASSAGTSGGALETQYF. The CDR3 nucleotides read TGTGCCAGCAGCGCCGGGACTAGCGGGGGGGCCCTGGAGACCCAGTACTTC. The chain combines TRBV9 with TRBJ2-5, with 16 positions matching TRBD2. The CDR3 covers 17 residues. Losses at the gene ends were 3 bases for V and 5 bases for J; bases not matched to a gene: 7. Germline V gene data show CDR1 as SGDLS and CDR2 as YYNGEE.

This chain connects TRBV5-4 to TRBJ2-7; 8 bases fit TRBD1. With 4 bases clipped from V and 4 bases from J, the junction kept 10 bases outside the gene matches. Germline CDR1 SGHNT, CDR2 YYREEE (reference sequence). This CDR3 region has 15 residues. CDR3 residues: CASSPLDRAAYEQYF. The DNA of the CDR3 is TGTGCCAGCAGCCCCCTGGACAGGGCCGCTTACGAGCAGTACTTC.

This clone has just a few counts. The chain recombines TRBV27 with TRBJ1-1; 10 bases align to TRBD1. Germline assignment: CDR1 MNHEY and CDR2 SMNVEV (reference sequence). The CDR3 is made up of 16 amino acids. With V trimmed by 7 bases and J by 0 bases, 8 bases remained unmatched. The DNA for the CDR3 is TGTGCCAGCAATCGCGGGACAGGGGCCATGAACACTGAAGCTTTCTTT. Translation: CASNRGTGAMNTEAFF.